Listed below are T cell receptor beta chains from one sample, sequenced in a study of T-cell reconstitution after alpha-beta-depleted transplantation in children. TCRdb reprocessed the PCR reads via MiXCR and lists one record per CDR3 protein. Among hundreds of thousands of distinct CDR3 sequences listed, 10% to 15% were seen once. Sequenced material: PBMCs, taken before TCRalphabeta/CD19-depleted stem cell transplant. The receptors here all came from a girl aged 2-15 years with congenital amegakaryocytic thrombocytopenia, due to receive a stem cell transplant. Each CDR3 is given with its conserved first and last residue. A D gene is named only where the DNA matches it firmly. Rows give clone size only sometimes, using once, few, many, or a class for an expanded clone.

J gene	D gene	V gene	clone size	CDR3 DNA	CDR3 protein
TRBJ1-2	-	TRBV5-1	once	TGCGCCAGCAGCTTGGTAGGGGGGTGGAATGGCTACACCTTC	CASSLVGGWNGYTF
TRBJ2-7	-	TRBV20-1	many	TGCAGTGCCTCCCCGGGGGACGGACCCTACGAGCAGTACTTC	CSASPGDGPYEQYF
TRBJ1-1	-	TRBV3-1	-	TGTGCCAGCAGCCCCCCGGGACTAAAGAACACTGAAGCTTTCTTT	CASSPPGLKNTEAFF
TRBJ2-5	-	TRBV5-1	-	TGCGCCAGCAGCTTTCTTCCCGCCACCTACTCGAGCGTGAGCGGAGAGACCCAGTACTTC	CASSFLPATYSSVSGETQYF
TRBJ2-7	-	TRBV20-1	-	TGCAGTGCTAGGCGCCTTGGAGGGGGGAACGGTATCTACGAGCAGTACTTC	CSARRLGGGNGIYEQYF
TRBJ2-3	-	TRBV7-2	many	TGTGCCAGCCTAAAAATGGTTGGCTCTGATACGCAGTATTTT	CASLKMVGSDTQYF
TRBJ2-7	-	TRBV3-1	-	TGTGCCAGCAGCCCTGGGGGGAATCCTAGTTACCGAGCTACCTACGAGCAGTACTTC	CASSPGGNPSYRATYEQYF
TRBJ2-3	-	TRBV5-5	few	TGTGCCAGCAGCTTTAGTCTGGGACCGGCGGATACGCAGTATTTT	CASSFSLGPADTQYF
TRBJ2-7	TRBD2	TRBV20-1	few	TGCAGTGTCAAGACTAGCGGGGGGAACTACGAGCAGTACTTC	CSVKTSGGNYEQYF
TRBJ2-2	-	TRBV6-5	many	TGTGCCAGCAGTTACTCGTTCCCAGCGGCGAACACCGGGGAGCTGTTTTTT	CASSYSFPAANTGELFF
TRBJ2-7	-	TRBV2	many	TGTGCCAGCGTTTTAGGCACCTTCTTGTCGGGCCAGACCGGCTACGAGCAGTACTTC	CASVLGTFLSGQTGYEQYF
TRBJ2-1	-	TRBV27	few	TGTGCCAGCATGCCCGCGGGAAGCTCCTACAATGAGCAGTTCTTC	CASMPAGSSYNEQFF
TRBJ2-1	-	TRBV7-6	many	TGTGCCAGCAGCTCTGGGACGGGTTCCTACAATGAGCAGTTCTTC	CASSSGTGSYNEQFF
TRBJ2-5	-	TRBV7-9	-	TGTGCCAGCAGCTTAATTGATCGGAGGGGCCAAGAGACCCAGTACTTC	CASSLIDRRGQETQYF
TRBJ2-1	TRBD2	TRBV28	many	TGTGCCAGCAATAAAGCGGGAAGCTCCTACAATGAGCAGTTCTTC	CASNKAGSSYNEQFF
TRBJ2-1	-	TRBV6-5	few	TGTGCCAGCAGTTGGTCCGGACCATACAATGAGCAGTTCTTC	CASSWSGPYNEQFF
TRBJ1-5	-	TRBV12-3/TRBV12-4	-	TGTGCCAGCAGCCGCGAGAGGGCGAGCAATCAGCCCCAGCATTTT	CASSRERASNQPQHF
TRBJ1-2	-	TRBV20-1	-	TGCAGTGCCACACTGGACAAGTATGGCTACACCTTC	CSATLDKYGYTF
TRBJ2-7	-	TRBV5-1	many	TGCGCCAGCAGCCGCCTAGGACCCTACGAGCAGTACTTC	CASSRLGPYEQYF
TRBJ2-1	TRBD1	TRBV6-1	many	TGTGCCAGCAGTCCAGGGGGTTTATCGAATGAGCAGTTCTTC	CASSPGGLSNEQFF
TRBJ2-7	-	TRBV5-1	-	TGCGCCAGCAGCCGGAATATGGGGAATAACTACGAGCAGTACTTC	CASSRNMGNNYEQYF
TRBJ2-7	-	TRBV6-5	few	TGTGCCAGCAGTTACTCCCTCGACAACCCCTACGAGCAGTACTTC	CASSYSLDNPYEQYF